The present entry profiles one T cell receptor (beta chain) with its context. The sample is drawn from a study of patients and donors after allogeneic stem cell transplantation. This CDR3 is 13 amino acids long. Between the trimmed V and J ends, which lost 5 bases and 2 bases, there was a span of 9 bases. Germline lookup yields CDR1 ENHRY and CDR2 SYGVKD. MiXCR, run by TCRdb on the RT-PCR reads, gives a single entry per CDR3 protein. The table records around 200,000 distinct CDR3 sequences, roughly two fifths of them present only once. The source is a human donor who was either an allogeneic HSCT recipient or a stem cell or donor lymphocyte infusion donor (not recorded which). It is not recorded whose cells these are; they may come from a transplant donor. V is TRBV10-3 and J is TRBJ1-2; tentative D call: TRBD1 (5 bases). Source material: blood, either unsorted or a sorted T cell fraction (not recorded which). CDR3 region: CAISRQLNYGYTF. The DNA of the CDR3 is TGTGCCATCAGTCGACAGTTGAACTATGGCTACACCTTC.